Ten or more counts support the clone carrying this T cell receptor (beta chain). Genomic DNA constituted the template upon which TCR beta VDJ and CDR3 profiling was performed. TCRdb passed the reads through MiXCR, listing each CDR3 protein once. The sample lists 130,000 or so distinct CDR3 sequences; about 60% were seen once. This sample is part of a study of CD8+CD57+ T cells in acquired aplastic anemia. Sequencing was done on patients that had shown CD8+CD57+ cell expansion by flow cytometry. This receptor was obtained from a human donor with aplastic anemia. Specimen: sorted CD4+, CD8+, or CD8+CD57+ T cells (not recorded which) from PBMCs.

CDR3 in amino acids: CASRAGSGTEAFF. In nucleotides, the CDR3 is TGTGCCAGTAGAGCGGGCAGTGGCACTGAAGCTTTCTTT. J is TRBJ1-1 and V is TRBV19; D is ambiguous. Germline V gene sequence: CDR1 LNHDA, CDR2 SQIVND (reference sequence). The CDR3 covers 13 residues. Trimming cost V 6 bases and J 4 bases, with 12 bases left between them.